One sample yielded the 10 T cell receptor beta chains listed below, sequenced in a study of glioma-infiltrating T cells. Amplification of TCR alpha and beta CDR3 regions from RNA used iRepertoire nested multiplex PCR. Via MiXCR, TCRdb re-called the multiplex PCR reads, giving one row per CDR3 protein. The top ten hold around 5% of the sample, which has about 180,000 distinct CDR3 sequences, about 40% seen once. Sequencing used glioma tissue, nonneoplastic brain tissue, or PBMCs (not recorded which). The origin of the receptors is a human donor with low-grade glioma or glioblastoma, undergoing nonglioma brain surgery, or in good health (not recorded which).

With regard to this clonotype: This could be a read error, since a much larger clone is one nucleotide away. The V call is TRBV20-1, the J call TRBJ1-3, with D possibly TRBD1 on 5 matching bases. V lost 4 bases, J lost 3 bases, and 19 bases lay in between. CDR1 is DFQATT, CDR2 SNEGSKA, per germline (reference sequence). The CDR3 extends over 16 amino acids. The CDR3 here is CSAKDRGTRFGNTIYF. The CDR3, as DNA: TGCAGTGCTAAAGACCGAGGGACCCGTTTTGGAAACACCATATATTTT.

This clonotype was counted at least ten times. The chain joins TRBV15 to TRBJ2-7; 7 bases are a match to TRBD2. The germline V gene encodes CDR1 LNHNV and CDR2 YYDKDF (reference sequence). The CDR3 runs to 11 residues. This chain's CDR3 is CVKRDSYEQYF. The CDR3 bases are TGTGTCAAGCGGGACTCCTACGAGCAGTACTTC.

Many counts were recorded for this clonotype. The chain carries TRBV15 and TRBJ1-5; D is uncertain. Per germline, CDR1 LNHNV and CDR2 YYDKDF (reference sequence). Trimming removed 2 bases from V and 4 bases from J, with 12 bases in between. The CDR3 runs 15 residues. The CDR3 reads CATSRPGLLNQPQHF. CDR3 coding DNA: TGTGCCACCAGCAGACCCGGATTATTGAATCAGCCCCAGCATTTT.

As regards this clonotype: It is likely a read error, because the conserved phenylalanine at the end of the CDR3 is missing. The chain combines TRBV19 with TRBJ1-1, with 7 bases fitting TRBD1. CDR1 LNHDA and CDR2 SQIVND come from the germline V gene (reference sequence). The V segment lost 3 bases and the J segment 3 bases; nucleotides outside the gene matches: 1. The length of the CDR3 is 13 residues. The CDR3 DNA reads TGTGCCAGTAGTATCCAGGGGGACACTGAAGCTTTCTAT. Translation gives CASSIQGDTEAFY.

Concerning this clonotype: The germline gene is not matched at one end of the junction; a read error may be the cause. The rearrangement joins TRBV2 to TRBJ2-5; D remains ambiguous. Germline CDR1 SNHLY, CDR2 FYNNEI. This CDR3 region has 12 residues. This chain's CDR3 is CASRINQDTQYF. CDR3 DNA: TGTGCCAGCAGAATCAACCAAGATACCCAGTACTTC.

Turning to this clonotype: Its ends do not fully match the called genes, so a read error is possible. The chain links TRBV7-2 to TRBJ2-7, with D uncertain. The CDR3 consists of 13 residues. Germline-derived CDR1 and CDR2 are SGHTA and FQGNSA. DNA for the CDR3: TGTGCCAGCAGCTTAGCTTCGGATTACGAGCAGCACTTC. It encodes CASSLASDYEQHF. The full variable domain, its missing parts supplied by reference TRBV7-2 and TRBJ2-7, is GAGVSQSPSNKVTEKGKDVELRCDPISGHTALYWYRQSLGQGLEFLIYFQGNSAPDKSGLPSDRFSAERTGGSVSTLTIQRTQQEDSAVYLCASSLASDYEQHFGPGTRLTVT.

Concerning this clonotype itself: This may stem from a read error, because a much larger clone lies one nucleotide away. The CDR3 coding sequence is TGCAGTGCTCTCGGGACAGGGGATGAGCAGTTCTTC. Translation gives CSALGTGDEQFF. The rearrangement uses TRBV20-1 and TRBJ2-1; 10 bases are shared with TRBD1. Germline trimming cut 5 bases from V and 8 bases from J; bases unmatched to any gene: 3. Germline V gene data show CDR1 as DFQATT and CDR2 as SNEGSKA (reference sequence). The CDR3 runs 12 residues.

On this clonotype itself: A single base separates this from a much larger clone, so it may be a read error. This chain links TRBV28 with TRBJ2-3; possible D gene TRBD2, 6 bases. Trimming shortened V by 2 bases and J by 6 bases, and 12 bases separated the two germline ends. The CDR3 contains 14 residues. The V gene's germline CDR1 is MDHEN and CDR2 SYDVKM. CDR3 DNA sequence: TGTGCCAGCAGTTTAGTAGCGGTCCAGGATACGCAGTATTTT. This codes for CASSLVAVQDTQYF. Together with reference TRBV28 and TRBJ2-3, the CDR3 gives the full variable domain: DVKVTQSSRYLVKRTGEKVFLECVQDMDHENMFWYRQDPGLGLRLIYFSYDVKMKEKGDIPEGYSVSREKKERFSLILESASTNQTSMYLCASSLVAVQDTQYFGPGTRLTVL.

In the case of this clonotype: A read error is possible here, since a much larger clone lies one base away. J is TRBJ1-6 and V is TRBV7-2, with no clear D. This CDR3 is built from 15 residues. Germline V gene data show CDR1 as SGHTA and CDR2 as FQGNSA. The CDR3 DNA is TGTGCCAGCAGTCCCGAAGGAGGGAGTGATTTCCCGTCCGGCTTT. Protein: CASSPEGGSDFPSGF.

This clonotype was observed a few times. The V call is TRBV5-1, the J call TRBJ2-7; D not resolved. The CDR3 spans 10 residues. Trimming stripped 4 bases from V and 5 bases from J, with 4 bases between. Germline lookup yields CDR1 SGHRS and CDR2 YFSETQ. In DNA form, the CDR3 reads TGCGCCAGCAGCCACCACGAGCAGTACTTC. This codes for CASSHHEQYF.